What follows is one TCR beta chain and its context. This entry comes from a study of T-cell reconstitution after alpha-beta-depleted transplantation in children. Researchers prepared the TCRbeta library using unique molecular identifiers, the study reports. TCRdb re-analysed the PCR reads in MiXCR, keeping a single row per CDR3 protein. In the table there are about 980,000 distinct CDR3 sequences, roughly 29% of which are singletons. This receptor was obtained from a boy under three years old who had a stem cell transplant for SCID, so the T cells may come from the graft donor. The sequencing here drew on PBMCs, mostly from graft donor cells, taken 360 days after TCRalphabeta/CD19-depleted stem cell transplant.

The CDR3 sequence is CATSQDYNEQFF. Here the CDR3 DNA reads TGTGCCACCAGTCAGGACTACAATGAGCAGTTCTTC. The J gene is TRBJ2-1, the V gene TRBV15, with D unresolved. This CDR3 is 12 amino acids long. CDR1 and CDR2 (germline): LNHNV, YYDKDF (reference sequence). Trimming removed 6 bases at V and 3 bases at J, with 6 bases between.